This T cell receptor beta chain derives from a study of identifying expanded T cells in peripheral blood. Whole-study findings and limits: Differentially abundant clones: around 1.2 between replicates, 16.4 at approximately 14 days, 19 to 20 at four. Variance in clone template counts between approximately two-week samples significantly increased with total template count across all healthy donors.

Germline V lookup: CDR1 ENHRY, CDR2 SYGVKD. The CDR3 is 14 residues long. Deletions cut 6 bases from V and 0 bases from J, with 9 bases between. To note about this clone: Its antigen is currently unknown.

This table comes from immunoSEQ multiplex PCR, and its TCRdb copy is limited to in-frame clones, with some not included. The repertoire holds about 100,000 clones, with 80% to 90% as singletons. During the collection period, no donor immune events like infections were recorded. V gene TRBV10-3 combines with J gene TRBJ1-3, with no clear D. The sequence came from a person aged 18 to 75 in good health. Sequencing was carried out using blood. The CDR3 nucleotides read TGTGCCATCAGAACCGGGCCCTCTGGAAACACCATATATTTT. The encoded protein is CAIRTGPSGNTIYF.